Below are 26 T cell receptor beta chains sequenced from a single sample in a study of Graves' ophthalmopathy and Graves' hyperthyroidism. The TCR beta CDR3 regions underwent amplification from RNA transcripts. The workflow started with a first-round RT-PCR run with HTBI primers and then moved on to a second-round multiplex PCR. One entry per CDR3 protein, called by TCRdb with MiXCR from the multiplex PCR reads. The sample lists 200,000 to 300,000 distinct CDR3 sequences, 45% to 55% occurring once. The sequenced material came from peripheral blood. These receptors were collected from an adult man with Graves' ophthalmopathy.

This sequence joins TRBV7-8 and TRBJ2-3; D might be TRBD1 or TRBD2, each matching 5 bases. The germline gives CDR1 SGHVS, CDR2 FQNEAQ. The V gene lost 5 bases and the J gene lost 10 bases, with 13 bases spanning the gap. This CDR3 comprises 12 residues. The chain's CDR3 is CASSQDRGPQYF. CDR3 DNA: TGTGCCAGCAGCCAGGATCGGGGACCGCAGTATTTT.

This clonotype has just a few counts. V and J are TRBV14 and TRBJ1-4; 8 nucleotides agree with TRBD1. The junction had 2 bases not matched to a gene; V was cut back by 2 bases and J by 3 bases. This CDR3 spans 15 amino acids. The germline CDR1 and CDR2 sequences are SGHDN and FVKESK. The CDR3 here is CASSQWGQANEKLFF. DNA of the CDR3: TGTGCCAGCAGCCAATGGGGACAGGCTAATGAAAAACTGTTTTTT. Full variable domain (rest looked up from reference TRBV14 and TRBJ1-4): EAGVTQFPSHSVIEKGQTVTLRCDPISGHDNLYWYRRVMGKEIKFLLHFVKESKQDESGMPNNRFLAERTGGTYSTLKVQPAELEDSGVYFCASSQWGQANEKLFFGSGTQLSVL.

This clonotype was picked up a small number of times. The gene calls are TRBV29-1 and TRBJ2-7; D gene unclear. CDR1 SQVTM and CDR2 ANQGSEA come from the germline V gene. The V and J ends lost 0 bases and 0 bases respectively, with 6 bases between them. The CDR3 is made up of 13 amino acids. In DNA, the CDR3 is TGCAGCGTTGAAGACAGCAGCTCCTACGAGCAGTACTTC. It translates to CSVEDSSSYEQYF.

The chain is built from TRBV10-3 and TRBJ2-2; 10 bases are a match to TRBD2. The CDR3 length is 16 residues. Per the germline V gene, CDR1 is ENHRY and CDR2 is SYGVKD. V was pared by 6 bases and J by 6 bases, with 10 bases of the junction left unmatched. Here the CDR3 DNA reads TGTGCCATCAGGATTCTTTCTAGCGGGAGTTCCGGGGAGCTGTTTTTT. Translating gives CAIRILSSGSSGELFF.

For the CDR3, the DNA is TGTGCCAGCAGGGGAATTTTACATAGCAATCAGCCCCAGCATTTT. Encoded protein: CASRGILHSNQPQHF. The chain recombines TRBV2 with TRBJ1-5; D unclear. The CDR3 extends over 15 amino acids. CDR1 and CDR2 (germline): SNHLY, FYNNEI. Trimming took off 6 bases at V and 0 bases at J, with 12 bases between the two ends.

In this sample, this clonotype turned up many times. The chain has TRBV10-3 and TRBJ2-7; tentatively, D is TRBD1 (7 bases). Germline-derived CDR1 and CDR2 are ENHRY and SYGVKD. The V end was cut by 5 bases, the J end by 2 bases, with 16 bases between. CDR3 length: 15 residues. CDR3 region: CAISNRGQGAYEQYF. CDR3 DNA: TGTGCCATCAGTAACCGGGGGCAGGGGGCCTACGAGCAGTACTTC.

V and J are TRBV5-1 and TRBJ1-2; tentative D call: TRBD1 (5 bases). Trimming left V 0 bases short and J 3 bases short, with 9 bases between. Germline values: CDR1 SGHRS, CDR2 YFSETQ. This CDR3 region has 14 residues. The CDR3 here is CASSLVGADYGYTF. The CDR3 DNA is TGCGCCAGCAGCTTGGTCGGGGCTGACTATGGCTACACCTTC.

The table lists this clonotype with many counts. The CDR3: CASSLLPDGGGGYTF. The DNA for the CDR3 is TGCGCCAGCAGCTTGCTGCCGGACGGAGGGGGTGGCTACACCTTC. The rearrangement links TRBV5-1 to TRBJ1-2; a weak D match, TRBD1 (6 bases). This CDR3 is 15 amino acids long. V was trimmed by 1 base and J by 7 bases, leaving 17 bases between them. The germline V gene encodes CDR1 SGHRS and CDR2 YFSETQ.

This chain uses TRBV7-9 with TRBJ1-1; D is unresolved. From germline, CDR1 is SEHNR and CDR2 FQNEAQ (reference sequence). This CDR3 contains 14 residues. Trimming removed 5 bases from V and 3 bases from J, with 13 bases in between. CDR3 loop: CASSPSGRYTEAFF. The CDR3 nucleotides are TGTGCCAGCAGCCCAAGCGGGAGGTACACTGAAGCTTTCTTT.

There are a few counts of this clonotype. The chain couples TRBV5-4 to TRBJ2-7; TRBD2 matches at 8 bases. Germline CDR1 and CDR2: SGHNT and YYREEE (reference sequence). Trimming removed 4 bases from V and 5 bases from J; junction bases left unmatched: 11. This CDR3 is built from 15 residues. CDR3 bases: TGTGCCAGCAGCCGCGGGGGGACTAGTCTCCACGAGCAGTACTTC. It is translated as CASSRGGTSLHEQYF.

The chain joins TRBV9 to TRBJ2-7; D might be TRBD1 (5 bases). The CDR3 has 14 amino acids. Germline V CDR1 and CDR2: SGDLS, YYNGEE. The V and J ends lost 0 bases and 2 bases respectively, with 9 bases between them. CDR3 protein: CASSVGVGAYEQYF. The CDR3 coding sequence is TGTGCCAGCAGCGTAGGGGTAGGGGCCTACGAGCAGTACTTC.

The gene calls are TRBV11-2 and TRBJ2-7, with TRBD1 as a possible D gene (6 bases). V shed 3 bases and J shed 1 base, with 13 bases lying between them. Germline assignment: CDR1 SGHAT and CDR2 FQNNGV. The CDR3 contains 15 residues. The CDR3 bases are TGTGCCAGCAGCTTCAAGGGGGATGGGTCCTACGAGCAGTACTTC. This codes for CASSFKGDGSYEQYF.

The chain uses TRBV10-3 and TRBJ1-4; D is ambiguous. Germline-derived CDR1 and CDR2 are ENHRY and SYGVKD. The CDR3 totals 14 residues. Trimming shortened V by 4 bases and J by 0 bases, and 6 bases separated the two germline ends. The chain's CDR3 is CAISAIATNEKLFF. CDR3 DNA: TGTGCCATCAGTGCGATTGCAACTAATGAAAAACTGTTTTTT.

Turning to this clonotype: A read error is likely, as this CDR3 ends without the conserved phenylalanine or tryptophan. The chain is built from TRBV7-8 and TRBJ2-7; 7 bases are shared with TRBD1. The CDR3 is made up of 14 amino acids. V dropped 5 bases and J dropped 2; count of bases not matched to a gene: 6. Germline assignment: CDR1 SGHVS and CDR2 FQNEAQ. The CDR3: CASSQRQGPYEQYL. CDR3 bases: TGTGCCAGCAGCCAACGACAGGGTCCCTACGAGCAGTACCTC.

This rearrangement joins TRBV20-1 to TRBJ1-4, with TRBD1 as a possible D gene (5 bases). This CDR3 region has 12 residues. V was cut by 5 bases and J by 4 bases, with 8 bases left in between. CDR1 and CDR2 from the germline V gene are DFQATT and SNEGSKA (reference sequence). In nucleotides, the CDR3 is TGCAGTGCTTGTCAGGGTAATGAAAAACTGTTTTTT. Translated: CSACQGNEKLFF.

The chain carries TRBV10-3 and TRBJ2-7; 8 bases agree with TRBD1. This CDR3 comprises 18 residues. Germline CDR1 reads ENHRY; CDR2 reads SYGVKD. Germline trimming cut 10 bases from V and 5 bases from J; bases unmatched to any gene: 25. The CDR3 sequence: CASSPRQGNTGDGDEQYF. The CDR3 DNA sequence: TGTGCCAGCAGCCCCCGACAGGGGAACACCGGGGACGGGGACGAGCAGTACTTC.

This clonotype was detected many times. The chain employs TRBV29-1 and TRBJ1-2, with a weak D call TRBD1 (5 bases). CDR1 SQVTM and CDR2 ANQGSEA come from the germline V gene. The CDR3 consists of 12 residues. V lost 5 bases to trimming and J lost 2 bases, with 9 bases between them. Here the CDR3 reads CSVLRQNYGYTF. CDR3 DNA sequence: TGCAGCGTTCTTAGACAGAACTATGGCTACACCTTC. Full variable domain (rest looked up from reference TRBV29-1 and TRBJ1-2): SAVISQKPSRDICQRGTSLTIQCQVDSQVTMMFWYRQQPGQSLTLIATANQGSEATYESGFVIDKFPISRPNLTFSTLTVSNMSPEDSSIYLCSVLRQNYGYTFGSGTRLTVV.

The chain carries TRBV10-3 and TRBJ1-1; TRBD1 matches at 9 bases. V lost 10 bases, J lost 0 bases, and 12 bases stayed unmatched. This CDR3 spans 16 amino acids. Germline assignment: CDR1 ENHRY and CDR2 SYGVKD. CDR3 DNA: TGTGCCAGCAGCCCGGACTGGACAGGGGTGAACACTGAAGCTTTCTTT. It is translated as CASSPDWTGVNTEAFF.

The chain employs TRBV7-2 and TRBJ1-1; D not resolved. Trimming cost V 1 base and J 8 bases, with 14 bases left between them. The CDR3 is 14 residues long. Germline lookup yields CDR1 SGHTA and CDR2 FQGNSA. CDR3 sequence: CASSLGRPRTEAFF. Written as DNA, the CDR3 is TGTGCCAGCAGCTTAGGACGGCCACGAACCGAAGCTTTCTTT.

As to this clonotype: Sequence at one end of the junction differs from germline and may be a read error. This chain links TRBV12-3 or TRBV12-4 with TRBJ2-5, with TRBD1 matching over 8 bases. CDR3 size: 14 residues. Here the CDR3 reads CATSDPTGVGTQYF. CDR3 sequence (DNA): TGTGCCACCAGTGACCCGACAGGGGTGGGGACCCAGTACTTC.

There are a few counts of this clonotype. V usage is TRBV6-6 and J usage is TRBJ2-6, with D hard to call. Germline loops: CDR1 MNHNY, CDR2 SVGAGI (reference sequence). Trimming took 1 base from V and 0 from J, leaving 4 bases between them. This CDR3 spans 15 amino acids. The CDR3 DNA sequence: TGTGCCAGCAGTTACTGGGCCTCTGGGGCCAACGTCCTGACTTTC. As protein: CASSYWASGANVLTF.

The chain joins TRBV20-1 to TRBJ1-6; TRBD1 matches at 10 bases. The CDR3 is made up of 14 amino acids. The germline CDR1 and CDR2 sequences are DFQATT and SNEGSKA (reference sequence). The junction had 2 bases not matched to a gene; V was cut back by 2 bases and J by 7 bases. CDR3 nucleotide sequence: TGCAGTGCTAGACAGACAGGGGGCAATTCACCCCTCCACTTT. Its protein is CSARQTGGNSPLHF.

CDR3 coding DNA: TGTGCCAGCAGCACCGGGACAGGGGGCCGCGAGCAGTACTTC. Amino acids: CASSTGTGGREQYF. The rearrangement links TRBV5-8 to TRBJ2-7, with TRBD1 identical over 12 bases. The germline V gene encodes CDR1 SGHTS and CDR2 YDEGEE. Trimming removed 4 bases from V and 6 bases from J; junction bases left unmatched: 5. The CDR3 is 14 amino acids.

The CDR3 region has the DNA TGTGCCAGTAGTATGCGGACTAGCGGGTTCCAAGAGACCCAGTACTTC. Protein: CASSMRTSGFQETQYF. J is TRBJ2-5 and V is TRBV19; TRBD2 matches 11 bases. Losses at the gene ends were 3 bases for V and 1 base for J; bases not matched to a gene: 4. The CDR3 has 16 amino acids. Germline V CDR1 and CDR2: LNHDA, SQIVND (reference sequence).

The V call is TRBV7-9, the J call TRBJ1-2; a weak D match, TRBD1 (6 bases). CDR3 length: 17 amino acids. CDR1 and CDR2 (germline): SEHNR, FQNEAQ (reference sequence). V shed 2 bases and J shed 7 bases, with 23 bases lying between them. The CDR3 sequence is CASSLPYSDRLGGGYTF. The CDR3 DNA is TGTGCCAGCAGCTTACCCTACTCCGACAGGCTTGGGGGTGGCTACACCTTC.

This clonotype is a singleton in its sample. The chain combines TRBV10-3 with TRBJ1-5; D is unresolved. The CDR3 totals 14 residues. The germline CDR1 and CDR2 sequences are ENHRY and SYGVKD. The CDR3 DNA sequence: TGTACCACCACACCGGCAGGTAATCGTCAGCCCCAGCATTTT. Protein: CTTTPAGNRQPQHF.